These T cell receptor beta chains were read from a single sample in a study of blood T cells in healthy people across ages. TCRdb re-analysed the 5' RACE reads in MiXCR, keeping a single row per CDR3 protein. This sample carries under 2,000,000 distinct CDR3 sequences, around half of them seen once, and the ten largest clones take approximately 2.1%. Sequencing was carried out using blood. All receptors derive from a woman in her thirties or forties in good health. Both conserved end residues are part of each CDR3. Each record gives: CDR3 protein, CDR3 DNA, V gene, J gene, clone size, D gene. The D gene is left open where the match is weak. Size tells how often a clone was seen (once, few, many) or the class of an expanded clone, and some rows leave it out.

CSVDNFQGSPFRANYGYTF	TGCAGCGTTGACAACTTTCAGGGATCCCCTTTTCGGGCTAACTATGGCTACACCTTC	TRBV29-1	TRBJ1-2	-	-
CASRDRGVHEQYF	TGTGCCAGCAGGGACAGGGGTGTCCACGAGCAGTACTTC	TRBV27	TRBJ2-7	-	TRBD1
CASSLDWVQGYTF	TGCGCCAGCAGCTTGGACTGGGTTCAGGGCTACACCTTC	TRBV5-1	TRBJ1-2	few	-
CASSLLAGGNSPLHF	TGCGCCAGCAGCTTGTTGGCAGGCGGGAATTCACCCCTCCACTTT	TRBV5-1	TRBJ1-6	few	-
CASSLVVAGGSVPDTQYF	TGTGCCAGCAGCTTAGTCGTAGCGGGGGGGAGTGTACCAGATACGCAGTATTTT	TRBV7-2	TRBJ2-3	few	TRBD2
CASSFYMTSGGSYEQYF	TGCGCCAGCAGCTTTTACATGACTAGCGGGGGGTCCTACGAGCAGTACTTC	TRBV5-1	TRBJ2-7	-	TRBD2
CSAPPPMRSTDTQYF	TGCAGTGCTCCCCCCCCGATGCGGAGCACAGATACGCAGTATTTT	TRBV20-1	TRBJ2-3	-	-
CASSSWGASLNIQYF	TGTGCCAGCAGCTCCTGGGGGGCAAGTCTAAACATTCAGTACTTC	TRBV7-2	TRBJ2-4	-	-
CSVEGLGQETQYF	TGCAGCGTTGAGGGACTCGGGCAAGAGACCCAGTACTTC	TRBV29-1	TRBJ2-5	-	-
CASSEAGRGDLYEQYF	TGTGCCAGCAGTGAAGCCGGGCGGGGGGACCTCTACGAGCAGTACTTC	TRBV2	TRBJ2-7	-	TRBD2
CASRYGQGDEQYF	TGCGCCAGCAGATACGGACAGGGCGACGAGCAGTACTTC	TRBV10-2	TRBJ2-7	-	TRBD1
CASSPGLVSRSTDTQYF	TGTGCCAGCAGCCCCGGCCTGGTGAGCCGTAGCACAGATACGCAGTATTTT	TRBV7-2	TRBJ2-3	-	-
CASRWTAGSWYEQFF	TGTGCCAGCAGATGGACGGCCGGGTCTTGGTATGAGCAGTTCTTC	TRBV6-2/TRBV6-3	TRBJ2-1	-	-
CASSTRGRSQGEQFF	TGTGCCAGCAGTACCAGGGGGCGATCTCAGGGTGAGCAGTTCTTC	TRBV28	TRBJ2-1	few	TRBD1
CASTPGWTGGFNQPQHF	TGTGCCAGCACTCCTGGTTGGACAGGGGGCTTCAATCAGCCCCAGCATTTT	TRBV12-3/TRBV12-4	TRBJ1-5	-	TRBD1
CASSWDEDTQYF	TGCGCCAGCAGCTGGGACGAAGATACGCAGTATTTT	TRBV5-1	TRBJ2-3	-	-
CASSSTGTNYGYTF	TGTGCCAGCAGTTCGACAGGGACTAACTATGGCTACACCTTC	TRBV27	TRBJ1-2	-	TRBD1
CASSWGGNTEAFF	TGTGCCAGCAGCTGGGGCGGGAACACTGAAGCTTTCTTT	TRBV5-5	TRBJ1-1	-	-
CSARVRLAGVLQETQYF	TGCAGTGCTAGAGTCCGACTAGCGGGGGTCCTTCAAGAGACCCAGTACTTC	TRBV20-1	TRBJ2-5	few	TRBD2
CASSRLTGAMETQYF	TGTGCCAGCAGCCGTTTGACGGGGGCCATGGAGACCCAGTACTTC	TRBV4-2	TRBJ2-5	-	-
CASIGTGRPGYTF	TGTGCCAGCATCGGGACCGGGCGTCCTGGCTACACCTTC	TRBV6-2/TRBV6-3	TRBJ1-2	-	-
CSASPSQGEQTQYF	TGCAGTGCTAGCCCCTCGCAGGGAGAACAGACCCAGTACTTC	TRBV20-1	TRBJ2-5	-	-
CASERWQAGGDTQYF	TGTGCCAGCGAACGGTGGCAGGCCGGTGGAGATACGCAGTATTTT	TRBV6-1	TRBJ2-3	-	-
CASTIRGTKNSPLHF	TGTGCCAGCACCATACGGGGGACAAAGAATTCACCCCTCCACTTT	TRBV7-8	TRBJ1-6	-	-
CSVVVGAHEQYF	TGCAGCGTTGTAGTAGGGGCCCACGAGCAGTACTTC	TRBV29-1	TRBJ2-7	-	-
CASRGTGGIYGGRTDTQYF	TGTGCCAGCCGGGGGACAGGGGGAATTTATGGAGGCCGCACAGATACGCAGTATTTT	TRBV18	TRBJ2-3	-	TRBD1
CASSQTPDSLNEKLFF	TGCGCCAGCAGCCAGACGCCGGACAGCCTTAATGAAAAACTGTTTTTT	TRBV4-1	TRBJ1-4	-	-
CASGELAGETQYF	TGTGCCAGCGGCGAGCTCGCGGGGGAGACCCAGTACTTC	TRBV7-2	TRBJ2-5	-	-
CATSEATGQRETQYF	TGTGCCACCAGTGAAGCTACCGGGCAACGGGAGACCCAGTACTTC	TRBV24-1	TRBJ2-5	few	-
CASGPPATEQYF	TGTGCTAGTGGTCCACCGGCGACCGAGCAGTACTTC	TRBV12-5	TRBJ2-7	-	-
CASSRITRNTEAFF	TGTGCCAGCAGTCGAATTACGCGGAACACTGAAGCTTTCTTT	TRBV6-2/TRBV6-3	TRBJ1-1	few	-
CASSFGTPTYNEQFF	TGTGCCAGCAGCTTCGGGACACCTACTTACAATGAGCAGTTCTTC	TRBV5-6	TRBJ2-1	once	-
CASSPVEGNTEAFF	TGTGCCAGCTCACCAGTCGAGGGTAACACTGAAGCTTTCTTT	TRBV18	TRBJ1-1	-	-
CASSYAGTGSNEQFF	TGTGCCAGCAGTTATGCCGGGACAGGGAGCAATGAGCAGTTCTTC	TRBV6-5	TRBJ2-1	-	TRBD1
CASSLDSYYQETQYF	TGTGCCAGCAGCTTGGATAGTTACTACCAAGAGACCCAGTACTTC	TRBV5-6	TRBJ2-5	-	-
CASSDWGEQFF	TGTGCCAGCAGTGATTGGGGCGAGCAGTTCTTC	TRBV2	TRBJ2-1	few	-
CASSPSLAGIQETQYF	TGTGCCAGCTCACCAAGTCTAGCGGGGATCCAAGAGACCCAGTACTTC	TRBV18	TRBJ2-5	-	TRBD2
CASSAPGRAGIETQYF	TGTGCCAGCAGCGCCCCGGGACGAGCGGGGATAGAGACCCAGTACTTC	TRBV9	TRBJ2-5	-	TRBD2
CASSLVDRGPEQYF	TGTGCCAGCAGCTTAGTAGACAGGGGGCCCGAGCAGTACTTC	TRBV7-9	TRBJ2-7	-	TRBD1
CASKKGALSSSYEQYF	TGTGCCAGCAAAAAGGGAGCTCTCTCCAGCTCCTACGAGCAGTACTTC	TRBV3-1	TRBJ2-7	-	-
CASIKEISRRTDTQYF	TGTGCCAGCATCAAAGAGATAAGTCGACGCACAGATACGCAGTATTTT	TRBV7-8	TRBJ2-3	-	-
CASRRGPYEQFF	TGTGCCAGCAGGAGGGGCCCCTATGAGCAGTTCTTC	TRBV12-3/TRBV12-4	TRBJ2-1	few	-
CASSLILGTGSRKEQYF	TGTGCCAGCAGCTTAATTCTGGGGACAGGAAGTCGAAAAGAGCAGTACTTC	TRBV7-2	TRBJ2-5	few	TRBD1
CASSSGGASGGGTDTQYF	TGTGCCAGCAGTTCCGGCGGAGCTAGCGGGGGTGGAACAGATACGCAGTATTTT	TRBV6-2/TRBV6-3	TRBJ2-3	-	TRBD2
CASSFVRGYGGYTF	TGTGCCAGCAGCTTTGTCAGGGGTTATGGTGGCTACACCTTC	TRBV7-2	TRBJ1-2	-	-
CASSLTSNEQYF	TGTGCCAGCAGCTTAACCAGTAATGAGCAGTACTTC	TRBV7-2	TRBJ2-5	once	-
CASSIAALTDTQYF	TGTGCCAGCAGCATCGCGGCCCTCACAGATACGCAGTATTTT	TRBV6-6	TRBJ2-3	few	-
CASSPRGEGTQYF	TGCGCCAGCAGCCCGCGGGGTGAGGGTACGCAGTATTTT	TRBV4-3	TRBJ2-3	-	-
CASSLGGGPEQFF	TGTGCCAGCAGCTTAGGCGGGGGGCCTGAGCAGTTCTTC	TRBV7-2	TRBJ2-1	few	TRBD2
CSARGPEQGAYEQYF	TGCAGTGCTAGGGGACCCGAACAGGGAGCCTACGAGCAGTACTTC	TRBV20-1	TRBJ2-7	-	-
CASGMAGGANIQYF	TGTGCCAGCGGTATGGCGGGGGGGGCGAACATTCAGTACTTC	TRBV12-3/TRBV12-4	TRBJ2-4	-	TRBD2
CASSLRQGGSSYEQYF	TGTGCCAGCAGCCTCAGACAGGGTGGTAGCTCCTACGAGCAGTACTTC	TRBV7-2	TRBJ2-7	-	TRBD1
CASNRDSIDAGSTDTQYF	TGCGCCAGCAACCGGGACTCCATCGACGCAGGAAGCACAGATACGCAGTATTTT	TRBV5-1	TRBJ2-3	-	-
CASSLGWSGDYNEQFF	TGCGCCAGCAGCTTGGGCTGGAGCGGGGATTACAATGAGCAGTTCTTC	TRBV5-1	TRBJ2-1	few	TRBD2
CASSQVEQGSHEQYF	TGCGCCAGCAGCCAGGTGGAACAGGGTAGCCACGAGCAGTACTTC	TRBV4-1	TRBJ2-7	few	-